This T cell receptor beta chain was identified in a study of T cell responses to AZD1222 COVID-19 vaccine. This clone has only one observation. Sequencing used immunoSEQ multiplex PCR; TCRdb keeps in-frame clones, though not all of them. The top ten hold roughly 2.5% of the sample, which has about 110,000 clones, around nine tenths seen once. Germline lookup yields CDR1 MNHEY and CDR2 SMNVEV (reference sequence). The CDR3 spans 13 residues. V was shortened by 0 bases and J by 3 bases, with 0 bases between the two germline ends. The specimen comprised peripheral blood, sampled 28 days after the second AZD1222 dose. The V call is TRBV27, the J call TRBJ2-6; no clear D gene. The sequence came from an adult who received the AZD1222 COVID-19 vaccine. CDR3 protein: CASSLSGANVLTF. CDR3 sequence (DNA): TGTGCCAGCAGTTTATCTGGGGCCAACGTCCTGACTTTC.